This T cell receptor beta chain was found in a study of shared clonotypes between healthy human individuals. Looked up from germline, CDR1 is MNHNS and CDR2 is SASEGT. This CDR3 has 16 amino acids. Deletions cut 1 base from V and 6 bases from J, with 18 bases between. Clones were sequenced by immunoSEQ multiplex PCR, and TCRdb holds only the in-frame ones, with some missing. Of 2,100,000 or so clones in the sample, under 97% were seen once. The chain has TRBV6-1 and TRBJ1-2, with no clear D. The sequencing input was naive CD4+ T cells sorted from blood. The subset here: CD45RA+ positively selected. This clonotype was obtained from a young man in good health. As DNA, the CDR3 is TGTGCCAGCAGTGAAGAATGGGTAGGTGATCCGGATGGCTACACCTTC. Its protein is CASSEEWVGDPDGYTF.